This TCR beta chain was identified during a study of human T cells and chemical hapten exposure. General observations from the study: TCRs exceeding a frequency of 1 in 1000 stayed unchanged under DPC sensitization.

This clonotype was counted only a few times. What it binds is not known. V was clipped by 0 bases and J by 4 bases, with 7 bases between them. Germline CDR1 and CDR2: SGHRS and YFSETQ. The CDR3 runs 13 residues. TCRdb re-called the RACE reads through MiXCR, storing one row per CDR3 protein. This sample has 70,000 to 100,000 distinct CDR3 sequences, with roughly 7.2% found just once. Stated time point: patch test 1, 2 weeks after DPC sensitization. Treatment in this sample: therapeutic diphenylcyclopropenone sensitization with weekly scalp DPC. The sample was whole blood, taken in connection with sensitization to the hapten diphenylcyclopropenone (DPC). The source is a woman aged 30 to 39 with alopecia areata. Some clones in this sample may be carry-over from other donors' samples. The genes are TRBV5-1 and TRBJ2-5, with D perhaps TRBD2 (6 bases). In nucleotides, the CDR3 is TGCGCCAGCAGCTTGGGACTAGGAGAGACCCAGTACTTC. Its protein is CASSLGLGETQYF. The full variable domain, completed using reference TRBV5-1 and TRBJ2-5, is KAGVTQTPRYLIKTRGQQVTLSCSPISGHRSVSWYQQTPGQGLQFLFEYFSETQRNKGNFPGRFSGRQFSNSRSEMNVSTLELGDSALYLCASSLGLGETQYFGPGTRLLVL.